The 9 T cell receptor beta chains reported below all come from one sample, sequenced in a study of cytomegalovirus exposure and HLA in healthy donors. Primers included in the PCR were 60 Vbeta and 13 Jbeta primers. The protocol was immunoSEQ multiplex PCR, while the TCRdb copy is restricted to in-frame clones and leaves out a portion. The sample totals approximately 110,000 clones; its top ten clones hold roughly 0.64%. The sequencing sample was made of PBMCs. Receptors originate from a man aged 45-65 years in good health and CMV-seronegative.

The rearrangement uses TRBV5-1 and TRBJ1-2; tentatively, D is TRBD1 (6 bases). The CDR3 sequence is 14 residues long. Per germline, CDR1 SGHRS and CDR2 YFSETQ. V dropped 3 bases and J dropped 4 bases, with 13 bases sitting between them. The chain's CDR3 is CASSSSGAGYGYTF. The CDR3 region has the DNA TGCGCCAGCAGCTCATCAGGGGCAGGCTATGGCTACACCTTC.

V and J are TRBV10-3 and TRBJ2-3, with D maybe TRBD1 (5 bases). Germline lookup yields CDR1 ENHRY and CDR2 SYGVKD. CDR3 length equals 16 residues. V gave up 0 bases and J gave up 0 bases, with 10 bases separating them. CDR3 sequence reads: CAISESVTDSTDTQYF. CDR3 coding DNA: TGTGCCATCAGTGAGTCCGTGACAGATAGCACAGATACGCAGTATTTT.

The chain links TRBV7-9 to TRBJ2-7; no firm D call. In germline, CDR1 is SEHNR, CDR2 FQNEAQ (reference sequence). This CDR3 contains 14 residues. Trimming removed 2 bases from V and 2 bases from J, with 10 bases in between. This CDR3 is CASSLFPGTYEQYF. The CDR3 DNA sequence: TGTGCCAGCAGCTTATTTCCAGGAACCTACGAGCAGTACTTC. Combining the CDR3 with reference TRBV7-9 and TRBJ2-7 gives the whole variable domain DTGVSQNPRHKITKRGQNVTFRCDPISEHNRLYWYRQTLGQGPEFLTYFQNEAQLEKSRLLSDRFSAERPKGSFSTLEIQRTEQGDSAMYLCASSLFPGTYEQYFGPGTRLTVT.

The chain employs TRBV5-4 and TRBJ2-7, with 8 bases aligning to TRBD1. The CDR3 extends over 15 amino acids. Germline CDR1 reads SGHNT; CDR2 reads YYREEE (reference sequence). V was clipped by 4 bases and J by 3 bases; unmatched bases: 9. The CDR3 loop is CASSPRGPSGYEQYF. CDR3 DNA sequence: TGTGCCAGCAGCCCCAGGGGGCCATCGGGCTACGAGCAGTACTTC.

Of note for this clone: One junction end disagrees with the germline gene, perhaps due to a read error. The chain carries TRBV7-9 and TRBJ2-7, with 10 bases matching TRBD2. This CDR3 comprises 15 residues. The germline CDR1 and CDR2 sequences are SEHNR and FQNEAQ (reference sequence). The CDR3 sequence: CASSLLWTSGYVQYF. DNA of the CDR3: TGTGCCAGCAGCTTATTGTGGACTAGCGGCTACGTGCAGTACTTC.

The chain employs TRBV28 and TRBJ2-7; weak D call: TRBD1 (5 bases). The CDR3 consists of 15 residues. From germline, CDR1 is MDHEN and CDR2 SYDVKM. V was cut by 6 bases and J by 4 bases, with 19 bases left in between. The DNA of the CDR3 is TGTGCCAGCAGCCCTCGTTACAGGTTACCTTACGAGCAGTACTTC. This gives the protein CASSPRYRLPYEQYF.

The V gene is TRBV18, the J gene TRBJ2-7; TRBD1 is a possible D gene (6 bases). The CDR3 has 15 amino acids. Trimming took 5 bases from V and 2 from J, leaving 16 bases between them. Germline V gives CDR1 KGHSH, CDR2 LQKENI. The CDR3 bases are TGTGCCAGCTCAGCTCGAGGTGGACAGACCTACGAGCAGTACTTC. Amino acid sequence: CASSARGGQTYEQYF.

V gene TRBV18 combines with J gene TRBJ1-4; a possible D gene is TRBD1 (6 bases). CDR1 is KGHSH and CDR2 is LQKENI in the germline V gene. V was shortened by 1 base and J by 8 bases, with 11 bases between the two germline ends. This CDR3 has 14 amino acids. This chain's CDR3 is CASSPRGQREKLFF. Here the CDR3 DNA reads TGTGCCAGCTCACCACGAGGACAGAGGGAAAAACTGTTTTTT.

The rearrangement links TRBV10-1 to TRBJ2-7; 8 positions match TRBD1. Losses at the gene ends were 6 bases for V and 2 bases for J; bases not matched to a gene: 3. The germline gives CDR1 WNHNN, CDR2 SYGVQD (reference sequence). The CDR3 is 13 residues long. CDR3 loop: CASSGQGTYEQYF. The CDR3 DNA is TGCGCCAGCAGCGGACAGGGAACCTACGAGCAGTACTTC.